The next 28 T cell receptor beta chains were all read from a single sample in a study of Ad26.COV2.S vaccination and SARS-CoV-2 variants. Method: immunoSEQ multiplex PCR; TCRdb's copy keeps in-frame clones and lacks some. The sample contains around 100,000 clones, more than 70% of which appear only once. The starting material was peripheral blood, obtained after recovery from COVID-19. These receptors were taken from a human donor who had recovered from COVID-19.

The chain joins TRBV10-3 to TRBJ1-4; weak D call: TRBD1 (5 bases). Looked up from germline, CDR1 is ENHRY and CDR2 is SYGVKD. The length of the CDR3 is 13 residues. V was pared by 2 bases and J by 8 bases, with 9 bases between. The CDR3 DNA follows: TGTGCCATCAGTGAGGGAAGGGACGAAAAACTGTTTTTT. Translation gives CAISEGRDEKLFF.

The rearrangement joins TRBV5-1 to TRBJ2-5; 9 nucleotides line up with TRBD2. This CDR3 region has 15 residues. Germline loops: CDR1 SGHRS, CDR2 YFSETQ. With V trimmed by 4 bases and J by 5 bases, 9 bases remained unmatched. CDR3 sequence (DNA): TGCGCCAGCAGCGTGGCTAGCGGGGAGGGGGAGACCCAGTACTTC. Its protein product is CASSVASGEGETQYF.

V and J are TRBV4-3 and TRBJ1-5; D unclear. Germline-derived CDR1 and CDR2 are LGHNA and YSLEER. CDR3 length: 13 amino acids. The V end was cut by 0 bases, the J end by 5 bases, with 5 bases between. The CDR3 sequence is CASSQDRDQPQHF. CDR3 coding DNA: TGCGCCAGCAGCCAAGATAGGGATCAGCCCCAGCATTTT.

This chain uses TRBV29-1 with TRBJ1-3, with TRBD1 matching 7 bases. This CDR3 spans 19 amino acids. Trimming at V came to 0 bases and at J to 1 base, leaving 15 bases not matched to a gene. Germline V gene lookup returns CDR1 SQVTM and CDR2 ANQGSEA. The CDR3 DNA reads TGCAGCGTTGAAGATGCGAGAGGAGGGGGCGCGCGGTCTGGAAACACCATATATTTT. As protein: CSVEDARGGGARSGNTIYF.

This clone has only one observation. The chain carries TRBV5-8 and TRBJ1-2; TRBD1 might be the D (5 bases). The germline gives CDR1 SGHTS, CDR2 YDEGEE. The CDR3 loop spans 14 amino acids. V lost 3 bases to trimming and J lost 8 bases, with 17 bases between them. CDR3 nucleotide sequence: TGTGCCAGCAGCTGGGGCGGGGCGTCGGGAGGCTACACCTTC. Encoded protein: CASSWGGASGGYTF.

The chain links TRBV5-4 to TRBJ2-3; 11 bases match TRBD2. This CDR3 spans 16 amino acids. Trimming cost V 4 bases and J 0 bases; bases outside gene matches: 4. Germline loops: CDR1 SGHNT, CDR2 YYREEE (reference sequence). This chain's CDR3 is CASSDGLAGSTDTQYF. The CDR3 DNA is TGTGCCAGCAGCGACGGACTAGCGGGTAGCACAGATACGCAGTATTTT.

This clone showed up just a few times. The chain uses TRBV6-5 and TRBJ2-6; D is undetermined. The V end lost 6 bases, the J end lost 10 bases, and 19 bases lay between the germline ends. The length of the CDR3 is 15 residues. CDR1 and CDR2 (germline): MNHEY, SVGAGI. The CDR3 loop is CASRSRLSILNVLTF. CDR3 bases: TGTGCCAGCAGGAGTAGGTTATCCATCTTAAACGTCCTGACTTTC.

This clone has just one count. Written as DNA, the CDR3 is TGCAGCGCGGCCCTAGCGGGCACCTACGAGCAGTACTTC. Protein sequence: CSAALAGTYEQYF. This chain uses TRBV29-1 with TRBJ2-7; TRBD2 agrees at 8 bases. Germline CDR1 and CDR2: SQVTM and ANQGSEA. V lost 7 bases to trimming and J lost 2 bases; unmatched junction nucleotides: 7. The CDR3 contains 13 residues.

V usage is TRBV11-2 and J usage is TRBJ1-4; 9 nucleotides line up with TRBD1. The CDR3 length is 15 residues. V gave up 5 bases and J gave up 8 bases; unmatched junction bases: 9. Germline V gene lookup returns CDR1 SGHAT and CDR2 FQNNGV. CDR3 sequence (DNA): TGTGCCAGCAGCGGGGTCACAGGGGGCATCGAAAAACTGTTTTTT. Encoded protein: CASSGVTGGIEKLFF.

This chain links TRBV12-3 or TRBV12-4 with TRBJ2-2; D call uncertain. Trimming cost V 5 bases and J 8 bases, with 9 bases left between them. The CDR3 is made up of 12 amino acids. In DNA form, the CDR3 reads TGTGCCAGCAGTCCCAACCTGGGGGAGCTGTTTTTT. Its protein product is CASSPNLGELFF.

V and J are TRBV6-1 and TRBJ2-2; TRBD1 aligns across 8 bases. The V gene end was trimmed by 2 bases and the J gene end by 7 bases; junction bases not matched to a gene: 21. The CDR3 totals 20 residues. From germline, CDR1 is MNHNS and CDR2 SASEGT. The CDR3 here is CASSEQGRGRNIFFGGELFF. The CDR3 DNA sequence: TGTGCCAGCAGTGAACAGGGCAGGGGGCGAAATATTTTCTTCGGCGGGGAGCTGTTTTTT.

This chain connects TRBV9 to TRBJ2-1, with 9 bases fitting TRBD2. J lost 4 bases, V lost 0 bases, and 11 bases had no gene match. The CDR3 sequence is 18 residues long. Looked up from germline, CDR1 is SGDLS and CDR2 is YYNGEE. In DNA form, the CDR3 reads TGTGCCAGCAGCGTAGCCGGATTCCTGGCGGGAGGGTACAATGAGCAGTTCTTC. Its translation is CASSVAGFLAGGYNEQFF.

The CDR3 is CASSLLNEQFF. The CDR3 nucleotides read TGTGCCAGCAGCTTACTCAACGAGCAGTTCTTC. The J gene is TRBJ2-1, the V gene TRBV7-9, with D unclear. V dropped 2 bases and J dropped 10 bases, with 6 bases sitting between them. This CDR3 spans 11 amino acids. Germline V CDR1 and CDR2: SEHNR, FQNEAQ (reference sequence).

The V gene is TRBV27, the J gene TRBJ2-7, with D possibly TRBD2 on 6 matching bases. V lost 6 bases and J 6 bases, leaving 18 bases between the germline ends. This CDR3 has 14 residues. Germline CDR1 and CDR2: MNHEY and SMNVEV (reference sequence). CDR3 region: CASRHRDSRSEQYF. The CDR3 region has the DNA TGTGCCAGCAGGCATCGGGACTCTCGATCCGAGCAGTACTTC.

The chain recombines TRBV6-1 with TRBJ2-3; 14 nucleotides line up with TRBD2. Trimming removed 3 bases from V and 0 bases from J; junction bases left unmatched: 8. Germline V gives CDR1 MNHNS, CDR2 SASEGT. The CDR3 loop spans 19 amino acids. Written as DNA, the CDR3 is TGTGCCAGCAGTGACGCCGGGACTAGCGGGAGAGTTAGCACAGATACGCAGTATTTT. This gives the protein CASSDAGTSGRVSTDTQYF.

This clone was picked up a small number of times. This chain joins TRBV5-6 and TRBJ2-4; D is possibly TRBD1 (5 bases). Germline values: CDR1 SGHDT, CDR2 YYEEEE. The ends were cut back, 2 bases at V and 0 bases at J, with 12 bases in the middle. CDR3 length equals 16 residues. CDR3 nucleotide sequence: TGTGCCAGCAGCTTAGCCGACAGTCTAGCCAAAAACATTCAGTACTTC. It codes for CASSLADSLAKNIQYF.

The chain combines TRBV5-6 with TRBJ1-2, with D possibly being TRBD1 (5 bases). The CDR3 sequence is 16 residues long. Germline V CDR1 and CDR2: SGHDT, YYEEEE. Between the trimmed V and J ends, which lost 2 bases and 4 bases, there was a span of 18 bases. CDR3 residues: CASSFGQTAGGYGYTF. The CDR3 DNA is TGTGCCAGCAGCTTCGGGCAGACCGCGGGGGGCTATGGCTACACCTTC.

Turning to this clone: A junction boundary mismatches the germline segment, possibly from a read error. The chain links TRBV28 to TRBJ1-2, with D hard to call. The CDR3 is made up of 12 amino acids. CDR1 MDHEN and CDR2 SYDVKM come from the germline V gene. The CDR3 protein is CASNLMDYGYTF. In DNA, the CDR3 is TGTGCCAGCAATTTAATGGACTATGGCTACACCTTC.

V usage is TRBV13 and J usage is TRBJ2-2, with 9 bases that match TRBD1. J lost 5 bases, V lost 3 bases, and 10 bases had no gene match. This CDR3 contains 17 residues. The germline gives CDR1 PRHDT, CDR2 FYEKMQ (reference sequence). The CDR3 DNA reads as TGTGCCAGCAGCTTGATGGCCGGGACAGGGAGGACCGGGGAGCTGTTTTTT. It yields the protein CASSLMAGTGRTGELFF.

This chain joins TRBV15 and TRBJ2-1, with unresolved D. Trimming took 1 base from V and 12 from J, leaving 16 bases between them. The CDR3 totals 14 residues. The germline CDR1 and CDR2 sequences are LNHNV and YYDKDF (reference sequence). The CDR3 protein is CATSRVATGSVQFF. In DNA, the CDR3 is TGTGCCACCAGCAGAGTCGCCACGGGCAGCGTGCAGTTCTTC.

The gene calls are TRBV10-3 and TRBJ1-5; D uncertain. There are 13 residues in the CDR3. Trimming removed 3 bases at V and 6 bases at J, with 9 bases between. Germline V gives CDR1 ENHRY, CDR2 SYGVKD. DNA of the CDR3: TGTGCCATCAGTGATGGGCTGAGTCAGCCCCAGCATTTT. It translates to CAISDGLSQPQHF.

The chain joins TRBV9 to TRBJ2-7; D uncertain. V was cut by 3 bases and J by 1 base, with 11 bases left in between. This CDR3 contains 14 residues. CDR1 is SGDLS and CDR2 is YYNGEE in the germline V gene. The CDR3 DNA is TGTGCCAGCAGCGAAAGGCAGACATCCTACGAGCAGTACTTC. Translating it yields CASSERQTSYEQYF. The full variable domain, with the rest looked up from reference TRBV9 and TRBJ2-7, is DSGVTQTPKHLITATGQRVTLRCSPRSGDLSVYWYQQSLDQGLQFLIQYYNGEERAKGNILERFSAQQFPDLHSELNLSSLELGDSALYFCASSERQTSYEQYFGPGTRLTVT.

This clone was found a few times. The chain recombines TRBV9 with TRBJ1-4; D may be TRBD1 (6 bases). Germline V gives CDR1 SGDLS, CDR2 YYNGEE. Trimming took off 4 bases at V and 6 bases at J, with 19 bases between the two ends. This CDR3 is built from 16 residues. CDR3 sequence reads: CASSLEGVRPYEKLFF. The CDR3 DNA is TGTGCCAGCAGCCTAGAGGGGGTCAGACCTTATGAAAAACTGTTTTTT.

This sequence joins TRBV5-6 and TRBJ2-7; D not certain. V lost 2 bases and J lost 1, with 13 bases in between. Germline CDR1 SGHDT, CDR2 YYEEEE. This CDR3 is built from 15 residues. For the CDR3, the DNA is TGTGCCAGCAGCTTCGTAAAGTCCGCTTCCTACGAGCAGTACTTC. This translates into CASSFVKSASYEQYF.

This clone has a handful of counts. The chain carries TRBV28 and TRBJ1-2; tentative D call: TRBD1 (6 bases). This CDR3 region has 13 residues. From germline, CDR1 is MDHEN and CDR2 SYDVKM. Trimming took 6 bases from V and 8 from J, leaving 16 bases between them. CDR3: CASSTGTIGGYTF. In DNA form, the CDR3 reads TGTGCCAGCAGCACCGGGACAATAGGGGGCTACACCTTC.

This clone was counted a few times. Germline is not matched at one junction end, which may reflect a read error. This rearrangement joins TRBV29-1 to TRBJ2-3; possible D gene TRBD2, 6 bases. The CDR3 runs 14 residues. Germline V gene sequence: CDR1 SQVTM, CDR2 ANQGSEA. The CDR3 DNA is TGCAGCGTTGGCGGGACGGTGACCACATATACGCAGTATTTT. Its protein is CSVGGTVTTYTQYF.

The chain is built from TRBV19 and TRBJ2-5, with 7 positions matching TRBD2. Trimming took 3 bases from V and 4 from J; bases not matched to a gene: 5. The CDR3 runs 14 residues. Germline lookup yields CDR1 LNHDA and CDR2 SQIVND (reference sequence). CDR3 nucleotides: TGTGCCAGTAGTATGGCGGGAGTCAGAGAGACCCAGTACTTC. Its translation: CASSMAGVRETQYF.

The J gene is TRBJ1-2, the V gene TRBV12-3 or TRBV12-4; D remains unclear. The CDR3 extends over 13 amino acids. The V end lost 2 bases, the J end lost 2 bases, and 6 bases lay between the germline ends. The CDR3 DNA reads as TGTGCCAGCAGTTTAAAGGCAAACTATGGCTACACCTTC. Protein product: CASSLKANYGYTF.